This is a list of T cell receptor beta chains from one sample in a study of blood T cell repertoires in COVID-19. The assay was immunoSEQ multiplex PCR, and TCRdb's table has in-frame clones only and misses some. The sample gives about 160,000 clones, 82% of which show up once; 8% to 11% is in the top ten. Sequencing was performed on peripheral blood. The source of these receptors is a woman older than 75 with active or convalescent COVID-19. CDR3s include the opening cysteine and the closing phenylalanine or tryptophan.

V gene	CDR3 protein
TRBV9	CASSVGGLAGSKDNEQFF
TRBV6-5	CASSPVRSSYNEQFF
TRBV27	CASSRRVGAQANEKLFF
TRBV5-1	CASSFGDGTGELFF
TRBV24-1	CAPQQGTYGYTF
TRBV5-1	CASSQSVMNTEAFF
TRBV18	CASSPLTSGSSYNEQFF
TRBV30	CAWNAGSSYNSPLHF
TRBV5-6	CASSLARENREGAFF
TRBV5-1	CASSLGGRTDTQYF
TRBV6-5	CASSFSKSSNEQFF
TRBV9	CASSFRARDSPLHF
TRBV5-1	CASSLKGQHTDTQYF
TRBV5-1	CASSGTSGSLGEQYF
TRBV29-1	CSVASGNPDTQYF